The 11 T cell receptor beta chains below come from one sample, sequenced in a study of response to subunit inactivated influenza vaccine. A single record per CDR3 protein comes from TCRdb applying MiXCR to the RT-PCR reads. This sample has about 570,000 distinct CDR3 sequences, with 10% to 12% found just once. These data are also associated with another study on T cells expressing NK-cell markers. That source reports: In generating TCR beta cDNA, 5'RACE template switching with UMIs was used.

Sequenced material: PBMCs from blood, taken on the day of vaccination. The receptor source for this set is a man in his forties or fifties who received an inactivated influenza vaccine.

The CDR3 nucleotides are TGTGCCAGCAACCATACCGGGACAGAGTATGGCTACACCTTC. Protein: CASNHTGTEYGYTF. This chain connects TRBV21-1 to TRBJ1-2; the DNA was not used to check the table's D call, TRBD1. TRBV21-1 is tagged as a pseudogene. The CDR3 extends over 14 amino acids.

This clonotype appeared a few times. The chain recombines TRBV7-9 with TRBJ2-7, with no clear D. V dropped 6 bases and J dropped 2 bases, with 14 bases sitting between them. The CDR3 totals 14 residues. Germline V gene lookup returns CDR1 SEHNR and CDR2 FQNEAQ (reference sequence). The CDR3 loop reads CASRDRSTTYEQYF. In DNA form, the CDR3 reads TGTGCCAGCAGAGACCGCAGCACTACCTACGAGCAGTACTTC.

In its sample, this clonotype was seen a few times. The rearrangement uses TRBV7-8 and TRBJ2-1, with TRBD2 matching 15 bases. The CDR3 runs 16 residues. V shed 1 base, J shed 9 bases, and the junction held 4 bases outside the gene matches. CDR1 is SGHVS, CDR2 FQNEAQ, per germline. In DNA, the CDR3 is TGTGCCAGCAGCTTAGGAGGGACTAGCGGGGGGTCTGAGCAGTTCTTC. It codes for CASSLGGTSGGSEQFF.

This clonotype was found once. The CDR3: CASNRRLSGNTGELFF. The CDR3 coding sequence is TGTGCCAGCAACCGACGACTGAGCGGGAACACCGGGGAGCTGTTTTTT. V and J are TRBV12-3 or TRBV12-4 and TRBJ2-2; D perhaps matches TRBD2 (5 bases). The CDR3 is 16 residues long. With 7 bases removed from V and 1 base from J, the gap between germline ends came to 16 bases.

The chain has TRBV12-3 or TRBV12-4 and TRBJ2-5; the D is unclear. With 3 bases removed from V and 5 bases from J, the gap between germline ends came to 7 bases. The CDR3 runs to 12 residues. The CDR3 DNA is TGTGCCAGCAGTTTCAGGTGGGAGACCCAGTACTTC. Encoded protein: CASSFRWETQYF.

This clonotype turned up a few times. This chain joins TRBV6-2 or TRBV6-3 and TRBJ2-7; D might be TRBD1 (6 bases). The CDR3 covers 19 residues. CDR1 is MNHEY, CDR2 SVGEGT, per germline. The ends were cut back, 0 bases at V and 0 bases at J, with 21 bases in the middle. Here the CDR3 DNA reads TGTGCCAGCAGTTACTCTCTTCACCGTGAGACAGGAAGCTCCTACGAGCAGTACTTC. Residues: CASSYSLHRETGSSYEQYF.

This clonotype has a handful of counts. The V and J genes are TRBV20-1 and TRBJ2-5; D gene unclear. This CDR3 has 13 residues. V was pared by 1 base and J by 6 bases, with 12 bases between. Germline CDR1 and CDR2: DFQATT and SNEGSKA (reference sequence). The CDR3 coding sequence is TGCAGTGCTAGAGTTCCGGACGTAAAGACCCAGTACTTC. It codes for CSARVPDVKTQYF.

The CDR3 bases are TGTGCCCGCGCCAAGACAGGGGGGTTCTACGAGCAGTACTTC. Translation: CARAKTGGFYEQYF. The rearrangement links TRBV6-1 to TRBJ2-7, with 9 bases that match TRBD1. Germline trimming cut 11 bases from V and 3 bases from J; bases unmatched to any gene: 11. Germline CDR1 MNHNS, CDR2 SASEGT. This CDR3 comprises 14 residues.

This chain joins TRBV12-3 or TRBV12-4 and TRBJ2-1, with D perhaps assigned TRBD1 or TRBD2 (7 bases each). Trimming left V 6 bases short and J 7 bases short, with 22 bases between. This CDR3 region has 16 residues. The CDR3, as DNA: TGTGCCAGCAGCCCCAGGGGGGGGAGGGTAACGAATGAGCAGTTCTTC. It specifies CASSPRGGRVTNEQFF.

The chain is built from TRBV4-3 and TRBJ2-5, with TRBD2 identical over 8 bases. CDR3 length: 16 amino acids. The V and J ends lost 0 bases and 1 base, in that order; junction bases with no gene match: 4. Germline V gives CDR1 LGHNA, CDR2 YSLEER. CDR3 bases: TGCGCCAGCAGCCAAGATGGTCTAGCGGGCCAAGAGACCCAGTACTTC. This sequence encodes CASSQDGLAGQETQYF.

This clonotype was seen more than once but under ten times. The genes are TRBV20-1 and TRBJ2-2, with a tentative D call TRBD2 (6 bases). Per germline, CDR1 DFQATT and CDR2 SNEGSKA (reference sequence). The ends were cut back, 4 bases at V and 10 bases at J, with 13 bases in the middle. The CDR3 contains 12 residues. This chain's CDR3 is CSATGLRTELFF. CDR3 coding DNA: TGCAGTGCTACGGGACTCCGGACGGAGCTGTTTTTT.